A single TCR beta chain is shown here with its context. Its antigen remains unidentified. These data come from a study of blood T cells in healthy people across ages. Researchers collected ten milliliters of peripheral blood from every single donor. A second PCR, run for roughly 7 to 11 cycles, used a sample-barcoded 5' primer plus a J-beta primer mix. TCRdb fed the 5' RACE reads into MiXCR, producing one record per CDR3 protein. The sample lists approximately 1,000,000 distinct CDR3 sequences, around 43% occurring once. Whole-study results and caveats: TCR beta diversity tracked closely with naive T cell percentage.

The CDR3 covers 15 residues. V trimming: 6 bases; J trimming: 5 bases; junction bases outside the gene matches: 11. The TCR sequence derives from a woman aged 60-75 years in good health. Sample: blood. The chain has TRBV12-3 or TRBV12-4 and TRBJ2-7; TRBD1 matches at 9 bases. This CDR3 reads CASRPTGTGKHEQYF. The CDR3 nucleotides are TGTGCCAGCAGGCCGACCGGGACAGGGAAGCACGAGCAGTACTTC.